One and the same sample provided the 32 T cell receptor beta chains below, sequenced in a study of T cell responses to AZD1222 COVID-19 vaccine. Here immunoSEQ multiplex PCR was the method, and the copy in TCRdb shows in-frame clones only, minus some. The sample holds roughly 150,000 clones; approximately 92% are singletons and the top ten take around 2.5%. The starting material was peripheral blood, obtained on day 0 of AZD1222 vaccination. All receptors come from an adult in good health.

The V call is TRBV30, the J call TRBJ2-5, with 13 bases aligning to TRBD2. The length of the CDR3 is 16 residues. CDR1 is GTSNPN and CDR2 is SVGIG in the germline V gene (reference sequence). Unmatched junction bases numbered 10, after V lost 4 bases and J lost 5 bases. The CDR3 loop reads CAWNGGLAGLWETQYF. CDR3 nucleotides: TGTGCCTGGAATGGGGGACTAGCGGGGCTGTGGGAGACCCAGTACTTC.

The chain has TRBV10-3 and TRBJ1-1; D not resolved. Germline V gene lookup returns CDR1 ENHRY and CDR2 SYGVKD. V gave up 0 bases and J gave up 12 bases, with 23 bases separating them. The CDR3 runs to 16 residues. As DNA, the CDR3 is TGTGCCATCAGTGAGTCGACGTCATCAGGCGGCCCCTTTTCTTTCTTT. Protein product: CAISESTSSGGPFSFF.

The V and J genes are TRBV7-9 and TRBJ1-1; possible D gene TRBD1, 6 bases. The V end was cut by 5 bases, the J end by 1 base, with 11 bases between. There are 14 residues in the CDR3. CDR1 and CDR2 from the germline V gene are SEHNR and FQNEAQ (reference sequence). CDR3 residues: CASSETGPNTEAFF. For the CDR3, the DNA is TGTGCCAGCAGCGAGACAGGCCCGAACACTGAAGCTTTCTTT.

This chain uses TRBV18 with TRBJ1-5; TRBD1 aligns across 7 bases. V gave up 1 base and J gave up 0 bases; unmatched junction bases: 12. Germline V gene sequence: CDR1 KGHSH, CDR2 LQKENI. The CDR3 consists of 19 residues. CDR3 sequence (DNA): TGTGCCAGCTCACCACAAGCGACAGGGTTTTCCTATAGCAATCAGCCCCAGCATTTT. It translates to CASSPQATGFSYSNQPQHF.

The V call is TRBV7-8, the J call TRBJ1-2; 7 positions match TRBD1. Germline assignment: CDR1 SGHVS and CDR2 FQNEAQ. The CDR3 covers 18 residues. V was clipped by 1 base and J by 3 bases; unmatched bases: 14. CDR3 sequence: CASSLGFWDSLTHYGYTF. The CDR3 region has the DNA TGTGCCAGCAGCTTAGGGTTTTGGGACAGTTTGACGCACTATGGCTACACCTTC.

The chain uses TRBV7-3 and TRBJ1-6; TRBD1 is a possible D gene (6 bases). Deletions cut 6 bases from V and 6 bases from J, with 15 bases between. Germline values: CDR1 SGHTA, CDR2 FQGTGA. CDR3 length: 15 amino acids. CDR3 protein: CASRDSTGRNSPLHF. The CDR3 bases are TGTGCCAGCAGAGATTCGACAGGACGTAATTCACCCCTCCACTTT.

The rearrangement links TRBV30 to TRBJ1-2; the D is unclear. The CDR3 has 13 residues. Germline CDR1 GTSNPN, CDR2 SVGIG (reference sequence). V was shortened by 1 base and J by 4 bases, with 10 bases between the two germline ends. CDR3 residues: CAWSATAFYGYTF. In DNA, the CDR3 is TGTGCCTGGAGTGCTACTGCCTTCTATGGCTACACCTTC.

This chain uses TRBV7-3 with TRBJ2-2, with TRBD2 as a possible D gene (6 bases). V shed 5 bases and J shed 4 bases, with 11 bases lying between them. The CDR3 has 14 residues. Per the germline V gene, CDR1 is SGHTA and CDR2 is FQGTGA. CDR3 residues: CASSPGTRTGELFF. The DNA for the CDR3 is TGTGCCAGCAGCCCGGGGACTCGCACCGGGGAGCTGTTTTTT.

The V and J genes are TRBV27 and TRBJ2-1; D gene uncertain. Germline values: CDR1 MNHEY, CDR2 SMNVEV (reference sequence). This CDR3 is 15 amino acids long. V gave up 6 bases and J gave up 1 base, with 13 bases separating them. In nucleotides, the CDR3 is TGTGCCAGCAGCCGGTCCTTCGATTCCTACAATGAGCAGTTCTTC. Translation: CASSRSFDSYNEQFF.

This chain connects TRBV11-2 to TRBJ1-5, with a tentative D call TRBD1 (5 bases). The V end lost 3 bases, the J end lost 5 bases, and 8 bases lay between the germline ends. Germline CDR1 is SGHAT and CDR2 is FQNNGV. The CDR3 length is 13 residues. The CDR3 DNA reads as TGTGCCAGCAGCTTTACAGGTGATCAGCCCCAGCATTTT. Translated: CASSFTGDQPQHF.

The chain joins TRBV27 to TRBJ1-5, with 7 positions matching TRBD1. The CDR3 consists of 14 residues. The germline CDR1 and CDR2 sequences are MNHEY and SMNVEV (reference sequence). V gave up 6 bases and J gave up 5 bases; unmatched junction bases: 7. The CDR3 reads CASSPDRRDQPQHF. CDR3 in DNA: TGTGCCAGCAGCCCGGACAGGAGGGATCAGCCCCAGCATTTT.

This clone was seen a single time. V is TRBV12-3 or TRBV12-4 and J is TRBJ1-2; unclear D gene. The CDR3 is 13 amino acids. Trimming removed 6 bases from V and 8 bases from J, with 16 bases in between. The CDR3 nucleotides read TGTGCCAGCAGCTCAGCCAGCGTCGCGGGCTACACCTTC. As protein: CASSSASVAGYTF.

CDR3 amino acids: CATSRATTGNEQFF. The CDR3 coding sequence is TGTGCCACCAGCAGAGCTACGACAGGGAATGAGCAGTTCTTC. The rearrangement uses TRBV15 and TRBJ2-1; 7 positions agree with TRBD1. Germline trimming cut 1 base from V and 7 bases from J; bases unmatched to any gene: 4. This CDR3 has 14 amino acids. The germline V gene encodes CDR1 LNHNV and CDR2 YYDKDF (reference sequence).

This rearrangement joins TRBV19 to TRBJ2-7, with a possible D match to TRBD1 (5 bases). From germline, CDR1 is LNHDA and CDR2 SQIVND (reference sequence). With 4 bases removed from V and 2 bases from J, the gap between germline ends came to 9 bases. The CDR3 runs 13 residues. This CDR3 reads CASSTDTAYEQYF. The CDR3 DNA follows: TGTGCCAGTAGTACGGACACCGCCTACGAGCAGTACTTC.

V gene TRBV6-5 combines with J gene TRBJ2-1; D might be TRBD2 (6 bases). CDR1 and CDR2 from the germline V gene are MNHEY and SVGAGI. Trimming pared 0 bases from V and 0 bases from J, leaving 9 bases between. The CDR3 loop spans 16 amino acids. CDR3 sequence reads: CASSYSGGSSYNEQFF. CDR3 coding DNA: TGTGCCAGCAGTTACTCGGGAGGCTCCTCCTACAATGAGCAGTTCTTC.

This chain connects TRBV7-2 to TRBJ1-6; D is undetermined. The CDR3 length is 14 residues. Germline-derived CDR1 and CDR2 are SGHTA and FQGNSA. V was cut by 3 bases and J by 7 bases, with 10 bases left in between. The CDR3 DNA is TGTGCCAGCAGCTTGGCAGGTTACAATTCACCCCTCCACTTT. It encodes CASSLAGYNSPLHF. Full variable domain (rest looked up from reference TRBV7-2 and TRBJ1-6): GAGVSQSPSNKVTEKGKDVELRCDPISGHTALYWYRQSLGQGLEFLIYFQGNSAPDKSGLPSDRFSAERTGGSVSTLTIQRTQQEDSAVYLCASSLAGYNSPLHFGNGTRLTVT.

The chain recombines TRBV2 with TRBJ1-6, with 7 bases identical to TRBD1. This CDR3 contains 16 residues. V shed 6 bases and J 9 bases; nucleotides not matched to a gene: 14. Per the germline V gene, CDR1 is SNHLY and CDR2 is FYNNEI. CDR3 protein: CASRGTAPKFGSPLHF. CDR3 nucleotides: TGTGCCAGCAGAGGGACAGCTCCGAAGTTTGGTTCACCCCTCCACTTT.

The J gene is TRBJ1-2, the V gene TRBV5-6; D call uncertain. Germline values: CDR1 SGHDT, CDR2 YYEEEE. This CDR3 is built from 14 residues. The V and J ends lost 3 bases and 7 bases respectively, with 16 bases between them. In DNA form, the CDR3 reads TGTGCCAGCAGCTACGACCGGGTTGGTAGTGGCTACACCTTC. Translated: CASSYDRVGSGYTF.

Ten or more counts support this clone. The genes are TRBV24-1 and TRBJ2-5; TRBD2 matches 12 bases. This CDR3 is 17 amino acids long. In germline, CDR1 is KGHDR, CDR2 SFDVKD. V lost 3 bases, J lost 3 bases, and 7 bases stayed unmatched. CDR3 region: CATSDRSWTSGKETQYF. CDR3 in DNA: TGTGCCACCAGTGATAGGTCTTGGACTAGCGGGAAAGAGACCCAGTACTTC.

The chain has TRBV6-5 and TRBJ1-1; D is unresolved. V was clipped by 4 bases and J by 7 bases, with 13 bases between them. This CDR3 is built from 13 residues. Per germline, CDR1 MNHEY and CDR2 SVGAGI. CDR3: CASSSPRYLEAFF. The DNA for the CDR3 is TGTGCCAGCAGTTCCCCGCGTTACCTTGAAGCTTTCTTT.

The chain carries TRBV5-1 and TRBJ2-2; 8 positions agree with TRBD2. CDR1 and CDR2 (germline): SGHRS, YFSETQ. V gave up 4 bases and J gave up 1 base; unmatched junction bases: 9. This CDR3 is 17 amino acids long. The CDR3 here is CASSVNPLAENTGELFF. DNA for the CDR3: TGCGCCAGCAGCGTAAATCCACTAGCGGAGAACACCGGGGAGCTGTTTTTT.

This clone came up a few times. V usage is TRBV11-3 and J usage is TRBJ1-3, with 7 bases aligning to TRBD1. This CDR3 region has 15 residues. V dropped 8 bases and J dropped 1; count of bases not matched to a gene: 8. CDR1 and CDR2 from the germline V gene are SGHNT and YENEEA. This CDR3 is CASSEGASSGNTIYF. In nucleotides, the CDR3 is TGTGCCAGCTCGGAGGGGGCTTCGTCTGGAAACACCATATATTTT.

The chain is built from TRBV20-1 and TRBJ2-7; 7 bases fit TRBD2. J gave up 4 bases and V 3 bases, and 3 bases lay outside the gene matches. The CDR3 contains 12 residues. CDR1 DFQATT and CDR2 SNEGSKA come from the germline V gene (reference sequence). CDR3 sequence reads: CSASGGVYEQYF. For the CDR3, the DNA is TGCAGTGCTAGTGGGGGGGTTTACGAGCAGTACTTC.

This chain uses TRBV4-1 with TRBJ2-1; TRBD1 aligns across 8 bases. This CDR3 has 15 residues. With V trimmed by 1 base and J by 5 bases, 4 bases remained unmatched. CDR1 and CDR2 from the germline V gene are MGHRA and YSYEKL. CDR3 sequence: CASSQVGQGDNEQFF. The CDR3 DNA reads TGCGCCAGCAGCCAAGTAGGACAGGGTGACAATGAGCAGTTCTTC.

This clone was seen once. The genes are TRBV7-5 and TRBJ1-3. TRBV7-5 is a pseudogene segment. The CDR3 covers 12 residues. The CDR3 spells CARSSSGNTIYF. DNA of the CDR3: TGTGCCAGAAGCTCCTCTGGAAACACCATATATTTT.

In its sample, this clone was seen once. The chain has TRBV6-1 and TRBJ2-1, with 8 bases aligning to TRBD2. Trimming cost V 2 bases and J 0 bases; bases outside gene matches: 0. Germline CDR1 reads MNHNS; CDR2 reads SASEGT. The CDR3 runs to 15 residues. For the CDR3, the DNA is TGTGCCAGCAGTGAACTAGCGGGCTCCTACAATGAGCAGTTCTTC. Protein: CASSELAGSYNEQFF.

This chain connects TRBV28 to TRBJ2-7; 7 bases map to TRBD2. This CDR3 comprises 14 residues. CDR1 is MDHEN and CDR2 is SYDVKM in the germline V gene. V was clipped by 6 bases and J by 4 bases; unmatched bases: 9. The CDR3: CASSGGTDRYEQYF. The CDR3 DNA sequence: TGTGCCAGCAGCGGGGGGACCGACCGGTACGAGCAGTACTTC.

The V gene is TRBV10-3, the J gene TRBJ1-1; no firm D call. This CDR3 spans 14 amino acids. Germline-derived CDR1 and CDR2 are ENHRY and SYGVKD. With 2 bases removed from V and 0 bases from J, the gap between germline ends came to 7 bases. In DNA, the CDR3 is TGTGCCATCAGTGAGGGGATAATGAACACTGAAGCTTTCTTT. It specifies CAISEGIMNTEAFF.

J is TRBJ2-5 and V is TRBV12-3 or TRBV12-4; D not certain. Trimming took off 4 bases at V and 4 bases at J, with 4 bases between the two ends. The CDR3 sequence is 11 residues long. Here the CDR3 reads CASSSRETQYF. CDR3 in DNA: TGTGCCAGCAGTTCAAGAGAGACCCAGTACTTC.

The chain couples TRBV5-1 to TRBJ2-7; D not resolved. The CDR3 loop spans 14 amino acids. V was pared by 4 bases and J by 6 bases, with 17 bases between. Germline V gene data show CDR1 as SGHRS and CDR2 as YFSETQ. CDR3 sequence (DNA): TGCGCCAGCAGCCAGACATCAAGGGAAGGCGAGCAGTACTTC. Translated, it gives CASSQTSREGEQYF.

This clone was counted a few times. This chain joins TRBV3-1 (or the pseudogene TRBV3-2) and TRBJ1-5, with D unclear. CDR3 length: 13 amino acids. The V and J ends lost 2 bases and 7 bases respectively, with 9 bases between them. Germline V gene data show CDR1 as LGHDT and CDR2 as YNNKEL (reference sequence). The DNA of the CDR3 is TGTGCCAGCAGCCAAACTGAACGGCAGCCCCAGCATTTT. Encoded protein: CASSQTERQPQHF.

This chain uses TRBV5-4 with TRBJ1-2, with a tentative D call TRBD1 (6 bases). Trimming shortened V by 4 bases and J by 6 bases, and 13 bases separated the two germline ends. The CDR3 contains 13 residues. The V gene's germline CDR1 is SGHNT and CDR2 YYREEE (reference sequence). The CDR3: CASSRPGEDGYTF. The CDR3 nucleotides are TGTGCCAGCAGCCGTCCAGGGGAGGATGGCTACACCTTC.